These 13 T cell receptor beta chains came from one sample sequenced in a study of T cell clonotyping in hematopoietic cell transplantation. TCRdb's table, derived via immunoSEQ multiplex PCR, lists solely in-frame clones and lacks some. The sample has about 27,000 clones, 90% to 96% seen once. Sequenced: peripheral blood mononuclear cells. The origin of the receptors is a man aged 50-59 years in good health. Some clones in this sample may be carry-over from other donors' samples.

The J gene is TRBJ1-2, the V gene TRBV19; 10 bases match TRBD1. Trimming at V came to 5 bases and at J to 3 bases, leaving 6 bases not matched to a gene. This CDR3 comprises 15 residues. CDR1 and CDR2 from the germline V gene are LNHDA and SQIVND (reference sequence). The CDR3 bases are TGTGCCAGTAGTGCGACAGGGGGCACATACTATGGCTACACCTTC. Its protein is CASSATGGTYYGYTF. The whole variable domain, filled in from reference TRBV19 and TRBJ1-2, reads DGGITQSPKYLFRKEGQNVTLSCEQNLNHDAMYWYRQDPGQGLRLIYYSQIVNDFQKGDIAEGYSVSREKKESFPLTVTSAQKNPTAFYLCASSATGGTYYGYTFGSGTRLTVV.

The gene calls are TRBV4-2 and TRBJ1-2; tentative D call: TRBD1 (6 bases). The germline V and J ends were trimmed by 2 bases and 6 bases, with 16 bases remaining between them. The germline V gene has CDR1 LGHNA and CDR2 YNFKEQ. The CDR3 covers 15 residues. CDR3 DNA: TGTGCCAGCAGCCAATCCAAGGGGGGTTACGATGGCTACACCTTC. Translated: CASSQSKGGYDGYTF.

The V gene is TRBV7-2, the J gene TRBJ2-7, with TRBD1 matching over 10 bases. V shed 0 bases and J 1 base; nucleotides not matched to a gene: 9. The CDR3 runs 18 residues. The germline gives CDR1 SGHTA, CDR2 FQGNSA. In DNA, the CDR3 is TGTGCCAGCAGCTTAGCGCCGGTAGGGACAGGGGTGTCCTACGAGCAGTACTTC. Encoded protein: CASSLAPVGTGVSYEQYF. Full variable domain (rest looked up from reference TRBV7-2 and TRBJ2-7): GAGVSQSPSNKVTEKGKDVELRCDPISGHTALYWYRQSLGQGLEFLIYFQGNSAPDKSGLPSDRFSAERTGGSVSTLTIQRTQQEDSAVYLCASSLAPVGTGVSYEQYFGPGTRLTVT.

This chain joins TRBV5-8 and TRBJ1-1, with D possibly matching TRBD1 (5 bases). The V gene's germline CDR1 is SGHTS and CDR2 YDEGEE. The V and J ends lost 2 bases and 2 bases respectively, with 7 bases between them. This CDR3 spans 13 amino acids. CDR3 region: CASSFGGNTEAFF. The CDR3 bases are TGTGCCAGCAGCTTCGGGGGAAACACTGAAGCTTTCTTT.

The chain uses TRBV5-6 and TRBJ2-7; D possibly matches TRBD1 or TRBD2 (5 bases each). Per the germline V gene, CDR1 is SGHDT and CDR2 is YYEEEE. The CDR3 is 15 amino acids. The V gene lost 4 bases and the J gene lost 2 bases, with 16 bases spanning the gap. The CDR3 DNA sequence: TGTGCCAGCAGCCCGGGGCAGATAAGAACCTACGAGCAGTACTTC. It codes for CASSPGQIRTYEQYF.

The V and J genes are TRBV29-1 and TRBJ1-2; D unresolved. The germline V gene has CDR1 SQVTM and CDR2 ANQGSEA. The CDR3 is 12 residues long. V was trimmed by 7 bases and J by 3 bases, leaving 12 bases between them. CDR3 DNA sequence: TGCAGCGCCGCGATGTCATACTATGGCTACACCTTC. It yields the protein CSAAMSYYGYTF.

In this sample, this clone turned up once. This chain links TRBV27 with TRBJ2-5, with TRBD2 matching over 7 bases. Trimming at V came to 0 bases and at J to 5 bases, leaving 0 bases not matched to a gene. The CDR3 runs to 13 residues. The germline CDR1 and CDR2 sequences are MNHEY and SMNVEV (reference sequence). The CDR3 DNA follows: TGTGCCAGCAGTTTATCGGGAGGGGAGACCCAGTACTTC. It codes for CASSLSGGETQYF.

The rearrangement links TRBV11-3 to TRBJ1-1; 8 bases are shared with TRBD1. Germline CDR1 and CDR2: SGHNT and YENEEA. V was pared by 3 bases and J by 8 bases, with 2 bases of the junction left unmatched. The CDR3 runs 12 residues. CDR3 region: CASSFGDREAFF. The CDR3 region has the DNA TGTGCCAGCAGCTTTGGGGACAGGGAAGCTTTCTTT.

This clone has more than one count but fewer than ten. The chain carries TRBV30 and TRBJ2-7; 7 bases align to TRBD1. This CDR3 has 14 residues. CDR1 is GTSNPN, CDR2 SVGIG, per germline (reference sequence). V dropped 5 bases and J dropped 0; count of bases not matched to a gene: 7. CDR3 nucleotide sequence: TGTGCCTGGGAATCGGGACAGCCCTCCTACGAGCAGTACTTC. Translated: CAWESGQPSYEQYF.

This clone has just one count. V is TRBV28 and J is TRBJ2-2; 8 bases match TRBD1. CDR1 MDHEN and CDR2 SYDVKM come from the germline V gene. V dropped 8 bases and J dropped 6; count of bases not matched to a gene: 11. The CDR3 contains 15 residues. CDR3: CASHPGQGFSGELFF. In DNA form, the CDR3 reads TGTGCCAGCCACCCAGGACAGGGTTTCTCCGGGGAGCTGTTTTTT. Together with reference TRBV28 and TRBJ2-2, the CDR3 gives the full variable domain: DVKVTQSSRYLVKRTGEKVFLECVQDMDHENMFWYRQDPGLGLRLIYFSYDVKMKEKGDIPEGYSVSREKKERFSLILESASTNQTSMYLCASHPGQGFSGELFFGEGSRLTVL.

V is TRBV19 and J is TRBJ1-6; no clear D. The CDR3 is made up of 14 amino acids. Germline CDR1 is LNHDA and CDR2 is SQIVND (reference sequence). V was cut by 3 bases and J by 10 bases, with 13 bases left in between. Here the CDR3 DNA reads TGTGCCAGTAGTATGGTCCAGTTAGAGTCACCCCTCCACTTT. Translation: CASSMVQLESPLHF.

The CDR3 loop is CSVEKGDWTEAFF. For the CDR3, the DNA is TGCAGCGTTGAAAAGGGAGATTGGACTGAAGCTTTCTTT. V usage is TRBV29-1 and J usage is TRBJ1-1; no firm D call. CDR1 is SQVTM, CDR2 ANQGSEA, per germline. V lost 2 bases, J lost 5 bases, and 12 bases lay in between. The CDR3 runs to 13 residues.

The CDR3 DNA reads as TGTGCCAGCAGTGAAGTAGGGACAGACTATGGCTACACCTTC. It yields the protein CASSEVGTDYGYTF. The chain links TRBV6-1 to TRBJ1-2; 7 positions match TRBD1. Trimming at V came to 1 base and at J to 3 bases, leaving 2 bases not matched to a gene. Germline-derived CDR1 and CDR2 are MNHNS and SASEGT. There are 14 residues in the CDR3.